This paragraph reports one T cell receptor (beta chain). The antigen remains unidentified. This was a survey-level run. Sequenced by immunoSEQ multiplex PCR; TCRdb stores in-frame clones only, minus some. The top ten hold less than 3% of the sample, which has some 45,000 clones, roughly 85% seen once. The ends were cut back, 1 base at V and 0 bases at J, with 7 bases in the middle. The CDR3 covers 14 residues. Germline V gene lookup returns CDR1 SGHNT and CDR2 YYREEE (reference sequence). This entry is derived from a study of STAT5B mutations in CD4+ large granular lymphocyte leukemia. General study results and limits: Main leukemic clonotypes were patient-specific, but approximately 25% appeared at low frequency elsewhere.

The rearrangement links TRBV5-4 to TRBJ1-1; D unclear. The TCR sequence derives from a human donor in good health. Sequenced sample: CD4+ T cells from blood buffy coats. The CDR3 region has the DNA TGTGCCAGCAGCTTGTACTCGTTGAACACTGAAGCTTTCTTT. This encodes CASSLYSLNTEAFF.